One sample yielded the 28 T cell receptor beta chains listed below, sequenced in a study of technical replicates of blood from a few donors. Generated by immunoSEQ multiplex PCR, the TCRdb table keeps only in-frame clones and is missing some. This sample has fewer than 60,000 clones, with about 96% found just once. What was sequenced was PBMCs. The receptors stem from a human donor in good health. Some clones in this sample may be carry-over from other donors' samples.

V usage is TRBV4-2 and J usage is TRBJ1-2; 7 positions agree with TRBD1. Germline assignment: CDR1 LGHNA and CDR2 YNFKEQ. The CDR3 extends over 15 amino acids. The ends lost 0 bases at V and 4 bases at J; junction bases unmatched: 5. CDR3: CASSQEEGAGYGYTF. The DNA for the CDR3 is TGTGCCAGCAGCCAAGAGGAGGGGGCGGGCTATGGCTACACCTTC.

This clone has only a few counts. The chain has TRBV4-3 and TRBJ1-4; D ambiguous. Germline CDR1 is LGHNA and CDR2 is YSLEER. This CDR3 comprises 16 residues. V was shortened by 5 bases and J by 1 base, with 14 bases between the two germline ends. The CDR3 nucleotides read TGCGCCAGCAGCAAAACAGCAACGATAACTAATGAAAAACTGTTTTTT. Its translation is CASSKTATITNEKLFF.

The chain uses TRBV13 and TRBJ2-7, with 9 bases lining up with TRBD2. This CDR3 comprises 20 residues. The V and J ends lost 4 bases and 2 bases, in that order; junction bases with no gene match: 21. Germline CDR1 is PRHDT and CDR2 is FYEKMQ (reference sequence). This CDR3 reads CASSSTPYVSGSVGAYEQYF. The CDR3 DNA sequence: TGTGCCAGCAGCTCAACCCCCTACGTTAGCGGGAGTGTCGGGGCCTACGAGCAGTACTTC. Looking up the rest from reference TRBV13 and TRBJ2-7 gives the full variable domain: AAGVIQSPRHLIKEKRETATLKCYPIPRHDTVYWYQQGPGQDPQFLISFYEKMQSDKGSIPDRFSAQQFSDYHSELNMSSLELGDSALYFCASSSTPYVSGSVGAYEQYFGPGTRLTVT.

J is TRBJ2-2 and V is TRBV6-1; 13 bases match TRBD2. Looked up from germline, CDR1 is MNHNS and CDR2 is SASEGT. The CDR3 extends over 20 amino acids. V was clipped by 2 bases and J by 0 bases; unmatched bases: 9. CDR3 in DNA: TGTGCCAGCAGTGAACATCACCCGGGACTAGCGGGGACGAACACCGGGGAGCTGTTTTTT. It encodes CASSEHHPGLAGTNTGELFF.

Only one count was recorded for this clone. The J gene is TRBJ1-2, the V gene TRBV9; D gene ambiguous. The V and J ends lost 4 bases and 4 bases respectively, with 11 bases between them. The CDR3 loop spans 13 amino acids. Germline V gives CDR1 SGDLS, CDR2 YYNGEE. DNA for the CDR3: TGTGCCAGCAGCCTCACAGAGTTCTATGGCTACACCTTC. Protein product: CASSLTEFYGYTF.

The chain carries TRBV5-1 and TRBJ2-3; D may be TRBD2 (7 bases). The germline CDR1 and CDR2 sequences are SGHRS and YFSETQ. V was shortened by 1 base and J by 4 bases, with 16 bases between the two germline ends. This CDR3 comprises 16 residues. The CDR3 region has the DNA TGCGCCAGCAGCTTGAGTGGCGGAGGGGGGGCAGATACGCAGTATTTT. Encoded protein: CASSLSGGGGADTQYF.

The J gene is TRBJ2-7, the V gene TRBV7-2, with TRBD1 as a possible D gene (6 bases). The CDR3 spans 14 residues. V was cut by 4 bases and J by 9 bases, with 19 bases left in between. Germline lookup yields CDR1 SGHTA and CDR2 FQGNSA. In DNA form, the CDR3 reads TGTGCCAGCAGCTCCGAGCCGGGACAAAGGACGCAGTACTTC. Amino acids: CASSSEPGQRTQYF.

This chain uses TRBV14 with TRBJ1-1, with D perhaps TRBD1 (6 bases). The CDR3 has 13 amino acids. Trimming left V 7 bases short and J 5 bases short, with 14 bases between. Germline V lookup: CDR1 SGHDN, CDR2 FVKESK. CDR3 nucleotides: TGTGCCAGCACTCTAGGGGGGGTTACTGAAGCTTTCTTT. This sequence encodes CASTLGGVTEAFF.

The gene calls are TRBV7-3 and TRBJ1-1; no clear D. CDR1 is SGHTA and CDR2 is FQGTGA in the germline V gene. Trimming removed 0 bases from V and 0 bases from J, with 23 bases in between. CDR3 length: 20 amino acids. CDR3: CASSLTSSSRREGLNTEAFF. The CDR3 coding sequence is TGTGCCAGCAGCTTAACGTCTTCCAGCAGGCGGGAGGGCCTGAACACTGAAGCTTTCTTT.

The chain employs TRBV19 and TRBJ1-4, with D possibly matching TRBD1 (6 bases). Trimming removed 9 bases from V and 8 bases from J, with 25 bases in between. CDR1 is LNHDA, CDR2 SQIVND, per germline (reference sequence). The CDR3 is made up of 16 amino acids. CDR3 bases: TGTGCCAGCAGCGTGTTAGTGAAGGGGGAGGGCGAAAAACTGTTTTTT. Translated: CASSVLVKGEGEKLFF.

The V and J genes are TRBV16 and TRBJ1-5, with D perhaps matching TRBD1 (6 bases). The ends were cut back, 4 bases at V and 5 bases at J, with 9 bases in the middle. CDR3 length: 13 residues. In germline, CDR1 is KGHSY, CDR2 FQNENV. The CDR3 reads CASSPDSHQPQHF. CDR3 nucleotide sequence: TGTGCCAGCAGCCCGGACAGCCATCAGCCCCAGCATTTT. Based on the CDR3 plus reference TRBV16 and TRBJ1-5, the full variable domain is GEEVAQTPKHLVRGEGQKAKLYCAPIKGHSYVFWYQQVLKNEFKFLISFQNENVFDETGMPKERFSAKCLPNSPCSLEIQATKLEDSAVYFCASSPDSHQPQHFGDGTRLSIL.

This chain uses TRBV11-2 with TRBJ2-1; a possible D gene is TRBD1 (5 bases). Germline CDR1 reads SGHAT; CDR2 reads FQNNGV. CDR3 length equals 16 residues. The V and J ends lost 8 bases and 6 bases respectively, with 23 bases between them. The CDR3 DNA reads TGTGCCAGCTTAGATCGCTGGACATCAACCCTCAATGAGCAGTTCTTC. Translating it yields CASLDRWTSTLNEQFF.

The chain recombines TRBV5-1 with TRBJ2-6, with unresolved D. The V and J ends lost 4 bases and 0 bases respectively, with 5 bases between them. The CDR3 contains 14 residues. Per the germline V gene, CDR1 is SGHRS and CDR2 is YFSETQ. CDR3 coding DNA: TGCGCCAGCAGCCCAGACTCTGGGGCCAACGTCCTGACTTTC. This codes for CASSPDSGANVLTF.

As DNA, the CDR3 is TGTGCCAGCAGTTTCGGGGAGAGAAGACTTAATTCACCCCTCCACTTT. Translated, it gives CASSFGERRLNSPLHF. The chain has TRBV6-5 and TRBJ1-6; D not resolved. This CDR3 contains 16 residues. V was pared by 4 bases and J by 6 bases, with 16 bases between. The germline V gene encodes CDR1 MNHEY and CDR2 SVGAGI.

The chain employs TRBV5-4 and TRBJ2-5; 8 bases match TRBD2. V was pared by 3 bases and J by 1 base, with 8 bases of the junction left unmatched. Per germline, CDR1 SGHNT and CDR2 YYREEE (reference sequence). The length of the CDR3 is 16 residues. CDR3 sequence: CASSSPAGGFQETQYF. CDR3 sequence (DNA): TGTGCCAGCAGCTCTCCTGCGGGGGGATTCCAAGAGACCCAGTACTTC.

This chain connects TRBV27 to TRBJ1-2, with a weak D call TRBD1 (6 bases). The CDR3 covers 14 residues. Per the germline V gene, CDR1 is MNHEY and CDR2 is SMNVEV (reference sequence). V was pared by 5 bases and J by 1 base, with 11 bases between. DNA for the CDR3: TGTGCCAGCAGTCTGCAGGACAGTAACTATGGCTACACCTTC. Translated, it gives CASSLQDSNYGYTF.

This clone has only one observation. The chain employs TRBV6-6 and TRBJ2-1, with TRBD2 identical over 12 bases. CDR1 is MNHNY and CDR2 is SVGAGI in the germline V gene (reference sequence). With V trimmed by 4 bases and J by 6 bases, 4 bases remained unmatched. The CDR3 runs to 15 residues. DNA for the CDR3: TGTGCCAGCAGTTCCGGGACTAGCGGGTCCAATGAGCAGTTCTTC. Translated, it gives CASSSGTSGSNEQFF.

The rearrangement uses TRBV7-2 and TRBJ1-6, with D tentatively TRBD1 (5 bases). Trimming stripped 3 bases from V and 0 bases from J, with 15 bases between. CDR1 and CDR2 (germline): SGHTA, FQGNSA. The CDR3 is 18 residues long. The CDR3 reads CASSFSEAGGSYNSPLHF. The CDR3 region has the DNA TGTGCCAGCAGCTTCTCAGAAGCGGGGGGCTCCTATAATTCACCCCTCCACTTT.

The chain employs TRBV10-3 and TRBJ2-7, with D perhaps matching TRBD2 (5 bases). This CDR3 is 13 amino acids long. Trimming left V 5 bases short and J 6 bases short, with 14 bases between. The germline gives CDR1 ENHRY, CDR2 SYGVKD. The CDR3 spells CAISSRVLGEQYF. Written as DNA, the CDR3 is TGTGCCATCAGTTCGAGGGTGTTGGGCGAGCAGTACTTC.

This chain joins TRBV5-4 and TRBJ2-7; 13 nucleotides align to TRBD2. The germline CDR1 and CDR2 sequences are SGHNT and YYREEE (reference sequence). This CDR3 contains 17 residues. The ends lost 5 bases at V and 1 base at J; junction bases unmatched: 9. The CDR3 here is CASRPDRGLAGSYEQYF. In DNA, the CDR3 is TGTGCCAGCAGACCTGATAGGGGACTAGCGGGGTCCTACGAGCAGTACTTC. Together with reference TRBV5-4 and TRBJ2-7, the CDR3 gives the full variable domain: ETGVTQSPTHLIKTRGQQVTLRCSSQSGHNTVSWYQQALGQGPQFIFQYYREEENGRGNFPPRFSGLQFPNYSSELNVNALELDDSALYLCASRPDRGLAGSYEQYFGPGTRLTVT.

CDR3 in amino acids: CASSQDREQGAYGYTF. The CDR3 DNA reads as TGCGCCAGCAGCCAAGATCGCGAGCAGGGTGCCTATGGCTACACCTTC. The chain carries TRBV4-3 and TRBJ1-2, with D possibly TRBD1 on 5 matching bases. This CDR3 comprises 16 residues. Germline-derived CDR1 and CDR2 are LGHNA and YSLEER. The germline V and J ends were trimmed by 0 bases and 4 bases, with 15 bases remaining between them.

DNA for the CDR3: TGTGCCAGCAGTCCTGGGGGGTTTAATGAAAAACTGTTTTTT. Translating it yields CASSPGGFNEKLFF. The genes are TRBV28 and TRBJ1-4; the D gene is possibly TRBD1 (5 bases). Germline assignment: CDR1 MDHEN and CDR2 SYDVKM. This CDR3 region has 14 residues. Trimming left V 5 bases short and J 4 bases short, with 11 bases between.

This clone was picked up a small number of times. DNA of the CDR3: TGTGCCACCAGCTACAAAGGTCCAGGAGGCTACACCTTC. Translating it yields CATSYKGPGGYTF. The chain is built from TRBV15 and TRBJ1-2, with D uncertain. The CDR3 runs to 13 residues. CDR1 and CDR2 (germline): LNHNV, YYDKDF (reference sequence). Trimming stripped 5 bases from V and 8 bases from J, with 15 bases between.

The genes are TRBV7-9 and TRBJ1-6; 9 bases match TRBD1. Germline values: CDR1 SEHNR, CDR2 FQNEAQ (reference sequence). There are 15 residues in the CDR3. The J segment lost 10 bases and the V segment lost 5 bases, leaving 9 bases of the junction unmatched. CDR3 in amino acids: CASSPGTGILSPLHF. CDR3 nucleotide sequence: TGTGCCAGCAGCCCCGGGACAGGGATTCTGTCACCCCTCCACTTT.

The chain is built from TRBV7-9 and TRBJ2-5; 7 bases are a match to TRBD1. This CDR3 region has 15 residues. The V and J ends lost 1 base and 8 bases, in that order; junction bases with no gene match: 10. Germline V gene sequence: CDR1 SEHNR, CDR2 FQNEAQ (reference sequence). CDR3 DNA sequence: TGTGCCAGCAGCTTAGGCTTCGGGACAGTCGCAACCCAGTACTTC. Residues: CASSLGFGTVATQYF.

The CDR3 DNA is TGTGCCAGCAGCTCAACTAGCGGGGGGGGCACAGATACGCAGTATTTT. This codes for CASSSTSGGGTDTQYF. The rearrangement links TRBV11-3 to TRBJ2-3; 13 bases align to TRBD2. CDR1 is SGHNT and CDR2 is YENEEA in the germline V gene. This CDR3 contains 16 residues. The junction had 2 bases not matched to a gene; V was cut back by 4 bases and J by 1 base.

The chain is built from TRBV4-1 and TRBJ2-7, with 9 bases aligning to TRBD1. The V gene's germline CDR1 is MGHRA and CDR2 YSYEKL. V dropped 3 bases and J dropped 6; count of bases not matched to a gene: 9. The CDR3 has 15 amino acids. CDR3 coding DNA: TGCGCCAGCAGCCACCCCGGGACAGGGCCGTCCGAGCAGTACTTC. Encoded protein: CASSHPGTGPSEQYF.

This chain joins TRBV11-2 and TRBJ1-2; D is uncertain. The CDR3 runs 12 residues. Germline lookup yields CDR1 SGHAT and CDR2 FQNNGV. Deletions cut 0 bases from V and 7 bases from J, with 6 bases between. In nucleotides, the CDR3 is TGTGCCAGCAGCTTAGATTTGAGTGGCTACACCTTC. The encoded protein is CASSLDLSGYTF.